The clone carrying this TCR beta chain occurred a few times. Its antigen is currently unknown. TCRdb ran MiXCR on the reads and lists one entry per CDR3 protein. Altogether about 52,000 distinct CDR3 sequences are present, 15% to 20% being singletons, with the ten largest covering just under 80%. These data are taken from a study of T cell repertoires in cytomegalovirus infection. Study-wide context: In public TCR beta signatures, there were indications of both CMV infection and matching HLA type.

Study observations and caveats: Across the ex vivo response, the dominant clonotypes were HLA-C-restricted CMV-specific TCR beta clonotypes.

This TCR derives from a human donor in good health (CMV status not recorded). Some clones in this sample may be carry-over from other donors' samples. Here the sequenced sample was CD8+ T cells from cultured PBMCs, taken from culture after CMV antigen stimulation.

The CDR3 bases are TGTGCCAGTAGTATCGCCTGGGGCAATCAGCCCCAGCATTTT. It encodes CASSIAWGNQPQHF. The chain links TRBV19 to TRBJ1-5; D ambiguous. With 3 bases removed from V and 2 bases from J, the gap between germline ends came to 8 bases. This CDR3 has 14 amino acids. CDR1 and CDR2 from the germline V gene are LNHDA and SQIVND (reference sequence).